Included here is one T cell receptor (beta chain) sequence, with context. Seattle patients were enrolled while actively infected and followed longitudinally. These data are taken from a study of blood T cell repertoires in COVID-19. Study in general: The United States, Italy and Spain supplied acute and convalescent COVID-19 samples. PBMCs, B-cell-depleted T cells, or T cells were the source of the cDNA or gDNA that made up the material.

CDR1 is SNHLY and CDR2 is FYNNEI in the germline V gene. V was pared by 3 bases and J by 3 bases, with 8 bases between. The CDR3 loop spans 14 amino acids. In the original workflow: Amplification with reference gene primers provided the estimates of nucleated cell counts. Repertoires were generated with immunoSEQ multiplex PCR, while TCRdb's copy carries only in-frame clones and drops some. V and J calls and clone size are as listed in that table; D and trimming were resolved from the DNA. Of fewer than 300,000 clones listed, 86% were seen once; the top ten hold roughly 12%. The chain has TRBV2 and TRBJ2-2, with D perhaps TRBD1 (6 bases). The origin of this receptor is a man aged 50 or older with COVID-19, enrolled during active disease. The sample consisted of peripheral blood. The CDR3 DNA is TGTGCCAGCAGTGACAGGGGAGACACCGGGGAGCTGTTTTTT. Protein sequence: CASSDRGDTGELFF.